This T cell receptor beta chain was recovered during a study of shared clonotypes between healthy human individuals. Clones were read by immunoSEQ multiplex PCR, and TCRdb kept only the in-frame ones, dropping some. The sample carries roughly 640,000 clones, approximately 79% recorded once. A remark on this clone: Its antigen remains unidentified.

Germline V CDR1 and CDR2: LNHDA, SQIVND (reference sequence). This CDR3 contains 16 residues. The V end was cut by 6 bases, the J end by 0 bases, with 15 bases between. The study's findings and limits: The study generally estimated greater richness for naive than memory subsets.

The receptor's source is a woman in her 30s in good health. Sequencing input: memory CD4+ T cells sorted from blood. Sample subset: CD45RA-negative fraction. The chain has TRBV19 and TRBJ2-1, with TRBD2 as a possible D gene (6 bases). As DNA, the CDR3 is TGTGCCAGTAGGTCTAGCGCTCTTAGCTCCTACAATGAGCAGTTCTTC. Its protein is CASRSSALSSYNEQFF.